This T cell receptor (beta chain) was recovered during a study of identical twins listed by TCRdb under 2016. With regard to the full study: The study deep-sequenced TCR alpha and beta repertoires from monozygotic twins, unrelated adults of various ages and cord blood to test whether fetal clonotypes persist. To rule out contamination, the twin experiments were replicated at different times with different library preparation protocols.

The CDR3 starts with the cysteine, ends with the phenylalanine, and has 15 residues. The CDR3 DNA has 45 bases and is translated from base 1. The germline ends are 13 bases apart after V is trimmed by 7 bases and J by 0 bases. As encoded in the germline V gene, CDR1 is SNHLY while CDR2 is FYNNEI. This clonotype was seen more than once but under ten times. Its antigen is not yet known. No base qualities exist here, and no much larger clone lies one base off it. All donors were healthy Caucasians. Three pairs of female monozygotic twins, all aged roughly 18 to 29 years, made up the twin cohort. Positive isolation kits from Invitrogen were used to isolate CD4+ and CD8+ T cell populations. The library was made by 5' RACE. Sequencing was performed on an Illumina HiSeq 2000. A universal primer binding site was added through template switching, and the final cDNA carried a unique molecular identifier so that TCR cDNA molecules could be counted accurately. Specific primers in the conserved constant-segment region were used to synthesize first-strand cDNA for TCR alpha and beta chains. To control for contamination, each cDNA library was double barcoded with a SMART-Mk sample barcode plus Illumina barcodes. Two successive PCR steps introduced TruSeq adapter sequences along with Illumina sample barcodes. Sequencing of the TCR alpha and beta cDNA libraries was done on the Illumina HiSeq platform using custom primers. Turning to the authors' computational methods: MiGEC processed the raw reads to extract unique molecular identifiers, while MiXCR was used to determine the CDR3 positions. Recombination models were inferred per individual with the repgenHMM and IGoR tools using an EM algorithm. The tcR package in R was used for shared clonotype analysis, with sharing normalized by the product of cloneset sizes. To study raw recombination free of thymic and clonal selection effects, out-of-frame nonproductive sequences were analyzed. TCRdb handled the public reads itself, with Q25 trimming in fastp and clone calling in MiXCR, and kept productive beta chains. Each CDR3 protein gets just one entry, which takes the most common genes and DNA from the rows behind it. These V and J calls rely on TCRdb rather than the paper's analysis. The sample table records approximately 250,000 distinct CDR3 sequences; 6.5% of these occur just once. The ten largest clonotypes hold approximately 15% of the sample.

What the work shows at the level of the full study, not this receptor alone: Compared with coincidental sharing between unrelated individuals, an excess of low generation-probability sequences was observed among out-of-frame TCR alpha sequences shared between twins. In beta out-of-frame sequences, excess twin sharing was weaker, because having fewer shared sequences lowered the signal-to-noise ratio. Because the same donors could not be followed over many years, the conclusions depended on cross-sectional statistical analysis. Out-of-frame TCR alpha sharing in monozygotic twins was systematically underestimated by recombination models, whereas sharing between unrelated individuals was in agreement with the recombination models. Zero-insertion analyses could be partly confounded by invariant T cells such as MAIT and iNKT, though diverse VJ usage argued against such confounding for most clonotypes. Abundant cord blood beta clonotypes had fewer insertions, young adult naive repertoires showed a similar but weaker trend, and memory repertoires showed no such trend.

The sample was also linked to a second study, of T cells expressing NK-cell markers. As that second study puts it: Three sorted T-cell subsets (CD3+CD56+NKG2C+, CD3+CD56+NKG2C- and CD3+CD56-NKG2C+) from about 8 donors had their TCR beta-chain repertoires profiled. Among the eight sequenced donors, only one was HCMV-seronegative, while the other seven were HCMV-seropositive. To restrict sorting to alphabetaTCR-expressing T cells, an anti-gammadeltaTCR antibody was added in several experiments. In about 6 donors, the dominant CD3+CD56+NKG2C+ clonotypes were found to rank among the top 10 CD8+ clonotypes and to make up roughly 1.0-7.0% of CD8+ T cells. Those dominant clonotypes were again the most abundant among CD3+CD56-NKG2C+ cells in four donors, at about 25-60.1%. Whether the expanded NKG2C-expressing T cell clones were specific for HCMV antigens remained unclear. Randomly selected healthy volunteers, three men and five women, were used as the eight sequenced donors. To determine HCMV serostatus, a commercial ELISA kit was used to detect HCMV-specific IgG in serum. MIGEC handled demultiplexing of the reads and grouping by UMI, while MiTCR was used to assemble and quantify clonotypes. To exclude erroneous sequences, only TCR cDNA sequences supported by at least two reads were retained. The tcR package was used for downstream repertoire analysis, and clonotypes were matched between fractions using CDR3 nucleotide sequence together with V segment. Antigen specificity was annotated against VDJdb with VDJmatch, allowing one amino acid substitution in CDR3.

The source of this sequence is a woman younger than 35 in good health. Material for sequencing was CD8+ T cells sorted from blood. The chain links TRBV2 with TRBJ2-1; the D segment cannot be called with confidence. The CDR3: CASKPGAGSYNEQFF. The DNA sequence is TGTGCCAGCAAACCCGGAGCTGGCTCCTACAATGAGCAGTTCTTC.